This passage covers 18 T cell receptor beta chains from one sample sequenced in a study of blood T cell repertoires in COVID-19. Only in-frame clones appear in the TCRdb table, and some are missing; sequencing was by immunoSEQ multiplex PCR. The table includes hundreds of thousands of clones, 88% detected once. Sequencing input: PBMCs or T cells enriched from blood (not recorded which). Source of these receptors: a woman aged 60-75 years in a cohort exposed to, infected with or recovered from COVID-19 (not recorded which).

The chain combines TRBV12-3 or TRBV12-4 with TRBJ2-7, with D uncertain. V lost 8 bases and J lost 2, with 13 bases in between. This CDR3 is built from 13 residues. The CDR3 DNA reads TGTGCCAGCTTGTGGGCAGGCACCTACGAGCAGTACTTC. Protein: CASLWAGTYEQYF.

The CDR3 DNA sequence: TGCGCCAGCAGCCAAGGGGACTCCAGTAACTACGAGCAGTACTTC. Encoded protein: CASSQGDSSNYEQYF. The chain recombines TRBV4-1 with TRBJ2-7, with a weak D call TRBD2 (6 bases). With 1 base removed from V and 3 bases from J, the gap between germline ends came to 13 bases. The CDR3 covers 15 residues. From germline, CDR1 is MGHRA and CDR2 YSYEKL.

The CDR3 is CASSSGGSSYEQYF. CDR3 in DNA: TGTGCCAGTAGTTCAGGAGGTAGCTCCTACGAGCAGTACTTC. The chain uses TRBV19 and TRBJ2-7, with D possibly matching TRBD2 (5 bases). With 5 bases removed from V and 0 bases from J, the gap between germline ends came to 11 bases. This CDR3 has 14 residues. CDR1 is LNHDA and CDR2 is SQIVND in the germline V gene (reference sequence).

This sequence joins TRBV30 and TRBJ1-4, with D tentatively TRBD1 (6 bases). Germline V gene sequence: CDR1 GTSNPN, CDR2 SVGIG (reference sequence). The CDR3 runs 14 residues. V was shortened by 1 base and J by 7 bases, with 13 bases between the two germline ends. As DNA, the CDR3 is TGTGCCTGGAGTGGAACAGGGTTGGGTGAAAAACTGTTTTTT. Its translation is CAWSGTGLGEKLFF.

The V call is TRBV7-2, the J call TRBJ1-6; D is unclear. CDR1 SGHTA and CDR2 FQGNSA come from the germline V gene. V lost 4 bases to trimming and J lost 0 bases, with 16 bases between them. CDR3 length: 18 residues. The chain's CDR3 is CASSSRLGASSYNSPLHF. The CDR3 DNA sequence: TGTGCCAGCAGCTCCCGACTGGGTGCGAGCTCCTATAATTCACCCCTCCACTTT.

The V gene is TRBV5-5, the J gene TRBJ1-2; TRBD1 matches 7 bases. The germline V gene encodes CDR1 SGHKS and CDR2 YYEKEE (reference sequence). Trimming removed 6 bases from V and 4 bases from J; junction bases left unmatched: 6. The CDR3 loop spans 13 amino acids. The CDR3 reads CASTDRAPYGYTF. The CDR3 DNA sequence: TGTGCCAGCACAGACAGGGCCCCCTATGGCTACACCTTC.

The V gene is TRBV24-1, the J gene TRBJ2-1, with D maybe TRBD2 (5 bases). CDR1 and CDR2 from the germline V gene are KGHDR and SFDVKD. The V end lost 4 bases, the J end lost 1 base, and 13 bases lay between the germline ends. This CDR3 has 16 residues. CDR3 residues: CATSDRTGESYNEQFF. In DNA, the CDR3 is TGTGCCACCAGTGACAGGACTGGGGAGTCCTACAATGAGCAGTTCTTC.

This CDR3 is CASSPQAWSNQPQHF. In DNA form, the CDR3 reads TGTGCCAGCAGCCCCCAGGCTTGGTCGAATCAGCCCCAGCATTTT. V and J are TRBV7-2 and TRBJ1-5; no clear D. V lost 5 bases to trimming and J lost 4 bases, with 15 bases between them. Germline lookup yields CDR1 SGHTA and CDR2 FQGNSA. The CDR3 extends over 15 amino acids.

This clone appeared once. In DNA, the CDR3 is TGTGCCAGCAGCCAAGATAATCCACTAGCGACAACAGATACGCAGTATTTT. This codes for CASSQDNPLATTDTQYF. The rearrangement joins TRBV3-1 (or the pseudogene TRBV3-2) to TRBJ2-3, with 7 nucleotides matching TRBD2. Germline-derived CDR1 and CDR2 are LGHDT and YNNKEL (reference sequence). The CDR3 extends over 17 amino acids. V shed 0 bases and J 3 bases; nucleotides not matched to a gene: 9.

The chain joins TRBV5-5 to TRBJ1-5; maybe TRBD1 (5 bases). This CDR3 comprises 14 residues. Germline V gene sequence: CDR1 SGHKS, CDR2 YYEKEE (reference sequence). The V end was cut by 1 base, the J end by 4 bases, with 9 bases between. As DNA, the CDR3 is TGTGCCAGCAGCTTGCTTGGGGGGAATCAGCCCCAGCATTTT. Its translation is CASSLLGGNQPQHF.

This clone was seen just once. The chain is built from TRBV2 and TRBJ1-1; 8 nucleotides match TRBD1. Germline-derived CDR1 and CDR2 are SNHLY and FYNNEI. The trim removed 2 bases at V and 12 bases at J, leaving 5 bases unmatched. The CDR3 runs to 12 residues. The CDR3 is CASSEQGAGTFF. The CDR3 DNA follows: TGTGCCAGCAGTGAACAGGGGGCTGGGACTTTCTTT.

J is TRBJ2-1 and V is TRBV3-1 (or the pseudogene TRBV3-2); 8 nucleotides align to TRBD1. With 6 bases clipped from V and 4 bases from J, the junction kept 5 bases outside the gene matches. The length of the CDR3 is 14 residues. Germline V gene sequence: CDR1 LGHDT, CDR2 YNNKEL (reference sequence). The CDR3 nucleotides are TGTGCCAGCAGTCGACAGGGGACATACAATGAGCAGTTCTTC. Translated: CASSRQGTYNEQFF.

The genes are TRBV18 and TRBJ2-5, with 10 positions matching TRBD2. This CDR3 comprises 17 residues. The J segment lost 5 bases and the V segment lost 3 bases, leaving 12 bases of the junction unmatched. Germline loops: CDR1 KGHSH, CDR2 LQKENI. The CDR3 DNA sequence: TGTGCCAGCTCACCCGGTCTAGCGGGAGATAGGGGCGAGACCCAGTACTTC. Amino acids: CASSPGLAGDRGETQYF.

This chain connects TRBV15 to TRBJ2-1; D not certain. CDR1 is LNHNV, CDR2 YYDKDF, per germline (reference sequence). Trimming left V 1 base short and J 3 bases short, with 7 bases between. The CDR3 has 14 amino acids. CDR3 sequence: CATSRGGSYNEQFF. DNA of the CDR3: TGTGCCACCAGCAGAGGCGGCAGCTACAATGAGCAGTTCTTC.

V usage is TRBV7-2 and J usage is TRBJ1-4, with 9 bases aligning to TRBD1. The CDR3 is 15 residues long. The germline V gene encodes CDR1 SGHTA and CDR2 FQGNSA. Trimming took 5 bases from V and 3 from J; bases not matched to a gene: 4. Here the CDR3 DNA reads TGTGCCAGCAGCCTTAACAGGGGGCCTAATGAAAAACTGTTTTTT. This sequence encodes CASSLNRGPNEKLFF. Complete variable domain (other parts from reference TRBV7-2 and TRBJ1-4): GAGVSQSPSNKVTEKGKDVELRCDPISGHTALYWYRQSLGQGLEFLIYFQGNSAPDKSGLPSDRFSAERTGGSVSTLTIQRTQQEDSAVYLCASSLNRGPNEKLFFGSGTQLSVL.

The table lists this clone with a count of one. The rearrangement links TRBV24-1 to TRBJ2-2; D may be TRBD1 (6 bases). V was trimmed by 7 bases and J by 1 base, leaving 9 bases between them. This CDR3 has 14 amino acids. CDR1 is KGHDR and CDR2 is SFDVKD in the germline V gene. CDR3 DNA: TGTGCCACCAGGATGACAGGGAACACCGGGGAGCTGTTTTTT. Residues: CATRMTGNTGELFF.

This chain connects TRBV15 to TRBJ1-1; D gene uncertain. Germline V gene data show CDR1 as LNHNV and CDR2 as YYDKDF (reference sequence). The V and J ends lost 3 bases and 7 bases respectively, with 9 bases between them. The CDR3 has 12 amino acids. The CDR3 DNA reads TGTGCCACCAGCAGGAACAGCCTTGAAGCTTTCTTT. Its translation is CATSRNSLEAFF.

The CDR3: CAVAGAPDGYTF. The CDR3 DNA sequence: TGTGCCGTCGCGGGGGCGCCGGATGGCTACACCTTC. The gene calls are TRBV24-1 and TRBJ1-2, with D maybe TRBD1 (6 bases). Per germline, CDR1 KGHDR and CDR2 SFDVKD. V lost 12 bases, J lost 6 bases, and 16 bases lay in between. This CDR3 contains 12 residues.